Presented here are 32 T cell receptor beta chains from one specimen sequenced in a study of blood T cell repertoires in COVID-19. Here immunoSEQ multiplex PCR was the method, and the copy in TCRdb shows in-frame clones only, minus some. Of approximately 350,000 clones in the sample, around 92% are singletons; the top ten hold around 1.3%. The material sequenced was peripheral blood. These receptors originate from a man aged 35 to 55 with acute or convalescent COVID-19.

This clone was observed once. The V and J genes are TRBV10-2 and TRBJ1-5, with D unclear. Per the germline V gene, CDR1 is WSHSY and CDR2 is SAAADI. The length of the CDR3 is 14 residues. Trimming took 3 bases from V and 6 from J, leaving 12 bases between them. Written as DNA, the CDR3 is TGCGCCAGCAGTGATGCGGGGAGCGGTCAGCCCCAGCATTTT. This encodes CASSDAGSGQPQHF.

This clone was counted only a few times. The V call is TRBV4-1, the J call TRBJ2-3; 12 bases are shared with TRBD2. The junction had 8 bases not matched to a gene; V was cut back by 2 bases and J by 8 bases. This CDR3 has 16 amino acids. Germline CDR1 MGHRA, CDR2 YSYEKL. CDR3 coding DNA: TGCGCCAGCAGCCAAACCCTAGCGGGGGGGCCGCGTACGCAGTATTTT. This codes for CASSQTLAGGPRTQYF.

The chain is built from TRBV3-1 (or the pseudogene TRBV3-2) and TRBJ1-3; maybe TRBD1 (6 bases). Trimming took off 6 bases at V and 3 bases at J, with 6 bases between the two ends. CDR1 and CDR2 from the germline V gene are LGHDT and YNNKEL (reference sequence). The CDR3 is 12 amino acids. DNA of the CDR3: TGTGCCAGCAGACAGGGTGGAAACACCATATATTTT. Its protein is CASRQGGNTIYF.

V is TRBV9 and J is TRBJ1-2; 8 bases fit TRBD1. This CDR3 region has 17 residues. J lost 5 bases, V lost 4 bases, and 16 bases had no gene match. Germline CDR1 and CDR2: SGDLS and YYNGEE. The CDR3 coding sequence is TGTGCCAGCAGCCCTCGACAGGGGCAGATTGTATGGTATGGCTACACCTTC. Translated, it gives CASSPRQGQIVWYGYTF.

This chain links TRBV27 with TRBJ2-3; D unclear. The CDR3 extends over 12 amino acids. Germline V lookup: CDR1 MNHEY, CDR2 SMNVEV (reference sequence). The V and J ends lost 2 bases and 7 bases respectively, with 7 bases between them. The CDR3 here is CASSLGRNTQYF. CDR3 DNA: TGTGCCAGCAGTTTAGGCCGAAATACGCAGTATTTT.

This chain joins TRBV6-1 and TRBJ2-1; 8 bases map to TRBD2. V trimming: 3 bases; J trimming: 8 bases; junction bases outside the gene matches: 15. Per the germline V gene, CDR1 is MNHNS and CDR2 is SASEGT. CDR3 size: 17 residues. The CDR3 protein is CASSDFGEEREIDEQFF. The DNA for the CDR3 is TGTGCCAGCAGTGACTTCGGGGAGGAGCGGGAGATAGATGAGCAGTTCTTC.

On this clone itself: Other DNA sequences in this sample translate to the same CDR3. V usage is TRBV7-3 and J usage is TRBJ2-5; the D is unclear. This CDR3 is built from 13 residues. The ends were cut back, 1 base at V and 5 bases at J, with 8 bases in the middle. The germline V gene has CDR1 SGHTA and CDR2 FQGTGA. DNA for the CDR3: TGTGCCAGCAGCTTAAATAGTGCGGAGACCCAGTACTTC. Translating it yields CASSLNSAETQYF.

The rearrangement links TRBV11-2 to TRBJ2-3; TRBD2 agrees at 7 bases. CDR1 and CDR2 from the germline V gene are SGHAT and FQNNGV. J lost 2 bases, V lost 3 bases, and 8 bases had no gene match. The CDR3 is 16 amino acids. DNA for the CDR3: TGTGCCAGCAGCTTTGCTAGCGGATTGTCCACAGATACGCAGTATTTT. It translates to CASSFASGLSTDTQYF.

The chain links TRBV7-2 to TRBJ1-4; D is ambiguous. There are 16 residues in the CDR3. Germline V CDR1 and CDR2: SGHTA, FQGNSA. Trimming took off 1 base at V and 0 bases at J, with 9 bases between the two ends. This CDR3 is CASSLGFGATNEKLFF. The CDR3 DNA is TGTGCCAGCAGCTTAGGTTTCGGTGCAACTAATGAAAAACTGTTTTTT.

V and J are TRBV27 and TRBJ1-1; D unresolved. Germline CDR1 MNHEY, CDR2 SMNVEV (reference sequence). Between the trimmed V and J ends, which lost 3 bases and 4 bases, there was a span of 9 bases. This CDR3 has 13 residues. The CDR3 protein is CASSFWGGTEAFF. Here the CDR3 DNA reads TGTGCCAGCAGTTTTTGGGGAGGCACTGAAGCTTTCTTT.

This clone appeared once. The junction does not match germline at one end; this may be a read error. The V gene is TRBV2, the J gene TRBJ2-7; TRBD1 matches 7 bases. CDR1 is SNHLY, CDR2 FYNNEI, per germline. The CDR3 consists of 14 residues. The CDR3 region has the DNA TGTGCCAGCACTAGACAGGGTGCAAACTACGAGCGGTACTTC. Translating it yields CASTRQGANYERYF.

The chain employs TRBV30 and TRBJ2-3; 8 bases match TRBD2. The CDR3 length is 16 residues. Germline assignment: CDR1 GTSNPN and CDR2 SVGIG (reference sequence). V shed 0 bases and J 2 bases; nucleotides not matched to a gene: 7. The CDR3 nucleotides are TGTGCCTGGAGTGTATTTTTAGCGGGACACACAGATACGCAGTATTTT. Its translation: CAWSVFLAGHTDTQYF.

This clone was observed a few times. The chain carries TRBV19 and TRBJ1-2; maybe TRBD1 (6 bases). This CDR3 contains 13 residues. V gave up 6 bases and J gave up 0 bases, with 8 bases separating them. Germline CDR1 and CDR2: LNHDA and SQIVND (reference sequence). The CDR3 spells CASRRTANYGYTF. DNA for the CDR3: TGTGCCAGTAGACGGACAGCTAACTATGGCTACACCTTC.

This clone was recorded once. The chain's CDR3 is CASSSGSSGGYNNEQFF. In nucleotides, the CDR3 is TGTGCCAGCAGTTCCGGATCTAGCGGGGGGTATAACAATGAGCAGTTCTTC. V gene TRBV27 combines with J gene TRBJ2-1; TRBD2 aligns across 11 bases. V shed 4 bases and J 5 bases; nucleotides not matched to a gene: 10. From germline, CDR1 is MNHEY and CDR2 SMNVEV (reference sequence). The CDR3 totals 17 residues.

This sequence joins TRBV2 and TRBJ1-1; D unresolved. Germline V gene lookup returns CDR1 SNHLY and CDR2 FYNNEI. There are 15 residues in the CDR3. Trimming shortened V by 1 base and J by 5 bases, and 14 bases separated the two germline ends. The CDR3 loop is CASSEGMGFGTEAFF. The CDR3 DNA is TGTGCCAGCAGTGAAGGAATGGGTTTCGGGACTGAAGCTTTCTTT.

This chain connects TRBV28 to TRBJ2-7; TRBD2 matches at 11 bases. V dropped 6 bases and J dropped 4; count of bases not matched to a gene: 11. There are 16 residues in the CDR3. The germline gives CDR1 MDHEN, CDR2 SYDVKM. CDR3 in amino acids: CASRPPTSGSSYEQYF. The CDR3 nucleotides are TGTGCCAGCAGACCCCCAACTAGCGGGAGTTCTTACGAGCAGTACTTC.

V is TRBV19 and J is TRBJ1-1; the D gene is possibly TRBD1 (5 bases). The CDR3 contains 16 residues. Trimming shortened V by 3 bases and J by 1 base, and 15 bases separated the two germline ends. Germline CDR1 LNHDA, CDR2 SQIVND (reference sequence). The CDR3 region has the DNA TGTGCCAGTAGTATTGGGCTAGGGCAGGGGAACACTGAAGCTTTCTTT. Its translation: CASSIGLGQGNTEAFF.

In DNA, the CDR3 is TGTGCCAGTAGTATAGGGGACAGAGGATACAAAAACATTCAGTACTTC. Its translation: CASSIGDRGYKNIQYF. V usage is TRBV19 and J usage is TRBJ2-4, with 7 bases matching TRBD1. The CDR3 has 16 amino acids. Looked up from germline, CDR1 is LNHDA and CDR2 is SQIVND (reference sequence). The J segment lost 3 bases and the V segment lost 1 base, leaving 6 bases of the junction unmatched.

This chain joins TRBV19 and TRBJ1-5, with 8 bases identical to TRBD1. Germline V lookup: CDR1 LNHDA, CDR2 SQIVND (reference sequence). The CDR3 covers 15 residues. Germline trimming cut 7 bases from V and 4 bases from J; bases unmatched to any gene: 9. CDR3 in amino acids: CASNVNRGANQPQHF. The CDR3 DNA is TGTGCCAGTAATGTTAACAGGGGGGCAAATCAGCCCCAGCATTTT. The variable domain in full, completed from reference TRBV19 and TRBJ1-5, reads DGGITQSPKYLFRKEGQNVTLSCEQNLNHDAMYWYRQDPGQGLRLIYYSQIVNDFQKGDIAEGYSVSREKKESFPLTVTSAQKNPTAFYLCASNVNRGANQPQHFGDGTRLSIL.

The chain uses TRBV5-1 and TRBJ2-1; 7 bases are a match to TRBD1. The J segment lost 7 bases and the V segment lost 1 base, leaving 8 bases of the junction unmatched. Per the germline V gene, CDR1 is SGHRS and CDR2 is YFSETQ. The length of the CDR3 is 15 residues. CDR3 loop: CASSLRQGSGNEQFF. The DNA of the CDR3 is TGCGCCAGCAGCTTGCGACAGGGTTCGGGGAATGAGCAGTTCTTC.

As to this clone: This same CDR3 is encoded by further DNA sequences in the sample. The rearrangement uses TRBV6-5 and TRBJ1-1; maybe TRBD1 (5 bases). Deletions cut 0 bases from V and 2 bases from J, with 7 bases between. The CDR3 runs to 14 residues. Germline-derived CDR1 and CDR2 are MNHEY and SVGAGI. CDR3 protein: CASSYSQGNTEAFF. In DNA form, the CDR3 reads TGTGCCAGCAGTTACTCCCAGGGTAACACTGAAGCTTTCTTT.

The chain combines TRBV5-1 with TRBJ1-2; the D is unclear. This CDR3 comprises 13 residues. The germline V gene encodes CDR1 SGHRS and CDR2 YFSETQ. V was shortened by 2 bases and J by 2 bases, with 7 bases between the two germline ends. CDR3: CASSFGPNYGYTF. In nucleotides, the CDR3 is TGCGCCAGCAGCTTTGGGCCCAACTATGGCTACACCTTC.

The CDR3 nucleotides are TGTGCCAGTCAACGGATAGGAGTACGATCTGAAGCTTTCTTT. It codes for CASQRIGVRSEAFF. The gene calls are TRBV19 and TRBJ1-1; D not resolved. Germline loops: CDR1 LNHDA, CDR2 SQIVND (reference sequence). The CDR3 runs to 14 residues. The V and J ends lost 8 bases and 6 bases respectively, with 19 bases between them. The full variable domain, its missing parts supplied by reference TRBV19 and TRBJ1-1, is DGGITQSPKYLFRKEGQNVTLSCEQNLNHDAMYWYRQDPGQGLRLIYYSQIVNDFQKGDIAEGYSVSREKKESFPLTVTSAQKNPTAFYLCASQRIGVRSEAFFGQGTRLTVV.

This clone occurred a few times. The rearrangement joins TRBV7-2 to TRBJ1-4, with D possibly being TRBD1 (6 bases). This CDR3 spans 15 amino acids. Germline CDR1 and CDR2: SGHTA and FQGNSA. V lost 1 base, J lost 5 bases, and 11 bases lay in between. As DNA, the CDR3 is TGTGCCAGCAGCTTAGGAGGCAGGGGAAATGAAAAACTGTTTTTT. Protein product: CASSLGGRGNEKLFF.

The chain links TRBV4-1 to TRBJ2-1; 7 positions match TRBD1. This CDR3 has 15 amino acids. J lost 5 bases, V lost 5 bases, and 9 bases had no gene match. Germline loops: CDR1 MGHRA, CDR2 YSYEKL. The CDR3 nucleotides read TGCGCCAGCAGCGGCACAGGGGCGTGGAACAATGAGCAGTTCTTC. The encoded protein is CASSGTGAWNNEQFF.

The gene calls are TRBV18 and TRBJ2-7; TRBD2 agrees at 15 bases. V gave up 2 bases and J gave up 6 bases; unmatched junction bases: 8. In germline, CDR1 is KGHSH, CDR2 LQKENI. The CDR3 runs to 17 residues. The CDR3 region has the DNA TGTGCCAGCTCACCAGGGACTAGCGGGAGGCTTGGGGGCGAGCAGTACTTC. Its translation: CASSPGTSGRLGGEQYF.

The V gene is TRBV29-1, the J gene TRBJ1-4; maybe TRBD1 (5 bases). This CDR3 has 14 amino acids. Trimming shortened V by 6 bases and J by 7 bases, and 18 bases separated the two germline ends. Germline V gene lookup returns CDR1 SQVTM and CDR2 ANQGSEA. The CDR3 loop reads CSVTPDTEGEKLFF. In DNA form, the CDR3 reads TGCAGCGTAACGCCGGACACAGAAGGTGAAAAACTGTTTTTT. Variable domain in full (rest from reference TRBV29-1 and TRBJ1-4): SAVISQKPSRDICQRGTSLTIQCQVDSQVTMMFWYRQQPGQSLTLIATANQGSEATYESGFVIDKFPISRPNLTFSTLTVSNMSPEDSSIYLCSVTPDTEGEKLFFGSGTQLSVL.

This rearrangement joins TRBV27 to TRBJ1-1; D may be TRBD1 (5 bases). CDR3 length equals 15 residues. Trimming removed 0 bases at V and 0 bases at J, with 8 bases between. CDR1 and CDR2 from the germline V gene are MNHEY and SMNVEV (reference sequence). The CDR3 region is CASSLSTAMNTEAFF. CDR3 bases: TGTGCCAGCAGTTTATCGACAGCCATGAACACTGAAGCTTTCTTT.

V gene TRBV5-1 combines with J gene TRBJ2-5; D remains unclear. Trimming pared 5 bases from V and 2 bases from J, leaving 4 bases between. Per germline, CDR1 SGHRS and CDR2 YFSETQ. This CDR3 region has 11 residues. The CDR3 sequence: CASSTQETQYF. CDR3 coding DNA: TGCGCCAGCAGTACTCAAGAGACCCAGTACTTC.

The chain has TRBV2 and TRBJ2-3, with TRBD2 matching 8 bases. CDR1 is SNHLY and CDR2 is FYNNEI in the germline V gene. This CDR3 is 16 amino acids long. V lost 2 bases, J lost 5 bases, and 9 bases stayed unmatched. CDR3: CASSETTSGVGDTQYF. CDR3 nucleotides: TGTGCCAGCAGTGAAACCACTAGCGGAGTAGGAGATACGCAGTATTTT.

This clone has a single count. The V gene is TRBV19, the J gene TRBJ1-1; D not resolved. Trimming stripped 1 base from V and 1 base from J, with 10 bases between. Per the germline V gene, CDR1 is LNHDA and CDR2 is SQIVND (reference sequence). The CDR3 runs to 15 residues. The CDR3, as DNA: TGTGCCAGTAGTATAGCCGGGATTGGGAACACTGAAGCTTTCTTT. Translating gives CASSIAGIGNTEAFF. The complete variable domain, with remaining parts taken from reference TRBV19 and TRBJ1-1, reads DGGITQSPKYLFRKEGQNVTLSCEQNLNHDAMYWYRQDPGQGLRLIYYSQIVNDFQKGDIAEGYSVSREKKESFPLTVTSAQKNPTAFYLCASSIAGIGNTEAFFGQGTRLTVV.

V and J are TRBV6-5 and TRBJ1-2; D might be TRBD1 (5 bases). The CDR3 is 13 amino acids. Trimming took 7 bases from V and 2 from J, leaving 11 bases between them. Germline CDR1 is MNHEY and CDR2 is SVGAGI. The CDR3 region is CASIGGTNYGYTF. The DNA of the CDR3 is TGTGCCAGCATCGGGGGAACCAACTATGGCTACACCTTC.